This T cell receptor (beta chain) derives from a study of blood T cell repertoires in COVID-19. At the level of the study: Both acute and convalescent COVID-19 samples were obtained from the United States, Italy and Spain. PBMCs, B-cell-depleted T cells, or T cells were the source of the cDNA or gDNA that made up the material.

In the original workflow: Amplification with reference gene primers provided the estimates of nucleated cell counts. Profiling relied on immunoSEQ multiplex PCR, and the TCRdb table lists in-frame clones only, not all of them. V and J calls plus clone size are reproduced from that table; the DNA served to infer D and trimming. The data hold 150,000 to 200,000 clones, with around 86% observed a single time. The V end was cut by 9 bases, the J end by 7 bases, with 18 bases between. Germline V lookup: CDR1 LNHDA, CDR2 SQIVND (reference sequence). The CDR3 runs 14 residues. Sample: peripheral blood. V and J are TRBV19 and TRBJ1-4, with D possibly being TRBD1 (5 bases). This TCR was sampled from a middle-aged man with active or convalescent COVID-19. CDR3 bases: TGTGCCAGCCACCGGGGGAACAGCATTGAAAAACTGTTTTTT. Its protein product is CASHRGNSIEKLFF.